These 14 T cell receptor beta chains were all obtained from the same sample, sequenced in a study of memory CD4+ T cells and cytomegalovirus serostatus (dated by TCRdb to the late 2010s). The library was obtained by the immunoSEQ multiplex PCR assay. The immuneACCESS repertoire file appears here via TCRdb, limited to in-frame rearrangements. These files lack a portion of the clones; in checked studies, under half of the deficit traces to unresolved V genes, and the cause of the others is not known. The sample table shows tens of thousands of clones, and roughly three quarters are seen once. The ten top clones hold 0.77% of the sample. Single viable CD3+CD4+CD8-CD45RO+ cells were sorted as memory CD4+ T cells on a FACSAria II. Sequenced sample: memory CD4+ T cells from blood. The receptors come from an adult in good health and CMV-seronegative.

In this sample, this clone turned up a few times. This chain links TRBV4-3 with TRBJ1-2; 11 nucleotides agree with TRBD1. The CDR3 runs to 17 residues. V dropped 1 base and J dropped 5; count of bases not matched to a gene: 9. Germline V gene sequence: CDR1 LGHNA, CDR2 YSLEER. CDR3 bases: TGCGCCAGCAGCCAAGCCTGGACAGGGGGCGCGTCTTATGGCTACACCTTC. This gives the protein CASSQAWTGGASYGYTF.

The chain joins TRBV18 to TRBJ1-2, with D possibly matching TRBD1 (5 bases). This CDR3 is built from 14 residues. The germline gives CDR1 KGHSH, CDR2 LQKENI. Trimming removed 3 bases at V and 4 bases at J, with 12 bases between. The CDR3 here is CASSPTQGSYGYTF. DNA of the CDR3: TGTGCCAGCTCACCGACCCAGGGAAGCTATGGCTACACCTTC.

The rearrangement links TRBV6-6 to TRBJ1-6, with D hard to call. This CDR3 has 14 amino acids. Trimming took off 2 bases at V and 5 bases at J, with 7 bases between the two ends. Germline V gene data show CDR1 as MNHNY and CDR2 as SVGAGI (reference sequence). The CDR3 loop reads CASSYGPNNSPLHF. The CDR3 DNA reads as TGTGCCAGCAGTTACGGACCTAATAATTCACCCCTCCACTTT.

Comment on this clone: A read error may account for a junction end that differs from germline. V gene TRBV6-6 combines with J gene TRBJ1-1; no clear D. Germline lookup yields CDR1 MNHNY and CDR2 SVGAGI (reference sequence). CDR3 length: 14 amino acids. As DNA, the CDR3 is TGTGCCATCAGTGAGTCGTGGAGGAACACTGAAGCTTTCTTT. Translated, it gives CAISESWRNTEAFF.

The chain employs TRBV5-1 and TRBJ2-5, with TRBD2 matching 7 bases. The V gene end was trimmed by 5 bases and the J gene end by 2 bases; junction bases not matched to a gene: 6. This CDR3 contains 14 residues. Germline values: CDR1 SGHRS, CDR2 YFSETQ. The CDR3 is CASRFRGEQETQYF. The CDR3 coding sequence is TGCGCCAGCAGATTCCGGGGGGAACAAGAGACCCAGTACTTC.

The rearrangement joins TRBV2 to TRBJ2-5, with D tentatively TRBD2 (5 bases). Looked up from germline, CDR1 is SNHLY and CDR2 is FYNNEI. Trimming removed 7 bases at V and 4 bases at J, with 16 bases between. The CDR3 extends over 14 amino acids. CDR3 protein: CASKARQEVETQYF. The CDR3 region has the DNA TGTGCCAGCAAGGCGCGTCAGGAGGTAGAGACCCAGTACTTC.

This sequence joins TRBV7-2 and TRBJ2-7, with a weak D call TRBD2 (7 bases). V was clipped by 5 bases and J by 5 bases, with 16 bases between them. Per the germline V gene, CDR1 is SGHTA and CDR2 is FQGNSA. The length of the CDR3 is 14 residues. The CDR3 sequence: CASSGGGEINEQYF. The CDR3 DNA sequence: TGTGCCAGCAGCGGGGGGGGCGAGATTAACGAGCAGTACTTC.

The chain uses TRBV12-5 and TRBJ1-3, with unresolved D. Germline V gene lookup returns CDR1 LGHNT and CDR2 FRNRAP. The V end lost 2 bases, the J end lost 0 bases, and 5 bases lay between the germline ends. The CDR3 has 14 residues. The CDR3 DNA reads as TGTGCTAGTGGTTTGTTGTCCTCTGGAAACACCATATATTTT. Protein product: CASGLLSSGNTIYF.

The V and J genes are TRBV6-5 and TRBJ1-1; the D is unclear. This CDR3 region has 13 residues. The V gene lost 2 bases and the J gene lost 3 bases, with 7 bases spanning the gap. Germline V gene lookup returns CDR1 MNHEY and CDR2 SVGAGI. CDR3: CASSYRSDTEAFF. The DNA of the CDR3 is TGTGCCAGCAGTTACCGTTCGGACACTGAAGCTTTCTTT.

The V and J genes are TRBV19 and TRBJ2-3; D gene unclear. The V end was cut by 6 bases, the J end by 2 bases, with 12 bases between. The CDR3 length is 14 residues. The germline gives CDR1 LNHDA, CDR2 SQIVND (reference sequence). In nucleotides, the CDR3 is TGTGCCAGTAGGGGTGGGCAGACCACAGATACGCAGTATTTT. Translated: CASRGGQTTDTQYF. Variable domain in full (rest from reference TRBV19 and TRBJ2-3): DGGITQSPKYLFRKEGQNVTLSCEQNLNHDAMYWYRQDPGQGLRLIYYSQIVNDFQKGDIAEGYSVSREKKESFPLTVTSAQKNPTAFYLCASRGGQTTDTQYFGPGTRLTVL.

The chain is built from TRBV29-1 and TRBJ2-7; no reliable D call. With 7 bases removed from V and 4 bases from J, the gap between germline ends came to 14 bases. This CDR3 has 12 residues. Germline loops: CDR1 SQVTM, CDR2 ANQGSEA. CDR3 sequence (DNA): TGCAGCGCAAACATAGGAACTTACGAGCAGTACTTC. It is translated as CSANIGTYEQYF.

In its sample, this clone was seen once. The chain couples TRBV28 to TRBJ2-7, with TRBD1 matching 7 bases. The CDR3 is made up of 14 amino acids. V dropped 8 bases and J dropped 4; count of bases not matched to a gene: 11. Germline-derived CDR1 and CDR2 are MDHEN and SYDVKM. CDR3 residues: CASGSYRGRYEQYF. As DNA, the CDR3 is TGTGCCAGCGGATCGTACAGGGGTCGGTACGAGCAGTACTTC.

This clone was picked up one time. This chain connects TRBV25-1 to TRBJ2-5; perhaps D is TRBD1 or TRBD2 (6 bases each). CDR1 MGHDK and CDR2 SYGVNS come from the germline V gene. Trimming pared 0 bases from V and 5 bases from J, leaving 13 bases between. The CDR3 is 15 amino acids. The CDR3 loop is CASSEYAGAGETQYF. The CDR3 DNA sequence: TGTGCCAGCAGTGAATATGCAGGGGCGGGGGAGACCCAGTACTTC.

The CDR3 sequence: CASQLGGAGEQYF. The CDR3 DNA sequence: TGTGCCAGCCAATTGGGGGGGGCCGGCGAGCAGTACTTC. The chain employs TRBV6-6 and TRBJ2-7, with D perhaps matching TRBD2 (7 bases). The CDR3 is 13 amino acids. Germline V gene sequence: CDR1 MNHNY, CDR2 SVGAGI (reference sequence). V shed 8 bases and J shed 6 bases, with 17 bases lying between them.